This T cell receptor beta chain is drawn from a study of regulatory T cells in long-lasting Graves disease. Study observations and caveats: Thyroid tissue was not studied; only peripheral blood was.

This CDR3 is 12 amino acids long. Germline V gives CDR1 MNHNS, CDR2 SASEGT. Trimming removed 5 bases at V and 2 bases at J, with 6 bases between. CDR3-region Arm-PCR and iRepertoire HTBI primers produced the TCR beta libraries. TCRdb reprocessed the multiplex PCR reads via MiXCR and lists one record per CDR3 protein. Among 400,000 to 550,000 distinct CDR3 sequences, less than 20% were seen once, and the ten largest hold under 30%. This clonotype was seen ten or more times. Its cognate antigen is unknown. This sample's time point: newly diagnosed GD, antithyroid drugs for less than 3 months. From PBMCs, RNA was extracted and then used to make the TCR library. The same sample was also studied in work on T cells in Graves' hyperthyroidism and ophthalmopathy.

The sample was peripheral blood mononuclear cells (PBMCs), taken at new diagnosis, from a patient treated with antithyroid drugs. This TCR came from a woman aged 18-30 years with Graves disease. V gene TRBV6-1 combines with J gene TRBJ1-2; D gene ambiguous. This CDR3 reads CASSPKNYGYTF. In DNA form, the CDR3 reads TGTGCCAGCAGTCCTAAAAACTATGGCTACACCTTC.